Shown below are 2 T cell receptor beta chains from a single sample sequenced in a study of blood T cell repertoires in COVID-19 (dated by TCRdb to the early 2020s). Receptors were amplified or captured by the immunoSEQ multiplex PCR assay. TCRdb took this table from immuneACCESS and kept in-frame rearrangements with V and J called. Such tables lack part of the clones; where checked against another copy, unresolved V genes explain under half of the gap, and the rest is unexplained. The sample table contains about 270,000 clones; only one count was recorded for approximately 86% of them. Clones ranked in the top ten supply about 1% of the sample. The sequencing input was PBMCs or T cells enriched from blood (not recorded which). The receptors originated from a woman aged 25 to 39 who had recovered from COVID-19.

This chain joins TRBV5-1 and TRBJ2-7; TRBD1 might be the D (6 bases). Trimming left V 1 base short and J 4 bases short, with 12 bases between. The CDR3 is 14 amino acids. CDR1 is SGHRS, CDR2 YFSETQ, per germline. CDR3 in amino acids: CASSLTGTPYEQYF. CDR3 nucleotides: TGCGCCAGCAGCTTGACCGGGACACCGTACGAGCAGTACTTC.

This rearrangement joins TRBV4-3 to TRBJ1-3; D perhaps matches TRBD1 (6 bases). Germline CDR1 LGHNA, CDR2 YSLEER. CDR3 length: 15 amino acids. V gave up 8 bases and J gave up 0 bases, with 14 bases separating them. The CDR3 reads CASCNRENSGNTIYF. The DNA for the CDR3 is TGCGCCAGCTGCAACAGGGAAAACTCTGGAAACACCATATATTTT.